These T cell receptor beta chains were read from a single sample in a study of a mutant IDH1 vaccine in newly diagnosed glioma. Sequenced by immunoSEQ multiplex PCR; TCRdb stores in-frame clones only, minus some. The sample lists under 70,000 clones, approximately 80% seen once, with approximately 12% in the top ten. These TCRs are of unknown antigen specificity. The sample here was PBMCs, taken from a glioma patient whose treatment included an IDH1 peptide vaccine. These receptor sequences come from a man aged 18 to 35 with glioma. The CDR3 runs from the conserved cysteine through the conserved F or W. A D gene is named only where the DNA matches it firmly. Size is stated for part of the rows, as once, few or many counts, or as a class when the clone is expanded.

NA	13	TRBV29-1	TRBJ1-1	NA	CSVAPAAGGEAFF	TGCAGCGTTGCCCCCGCAGCGGGCGGTGAAGCTTTCTTT
NA	15	TRBV4-1	TRBJ1-5	NA	CASSQESRATQPQHF	TGCGCCAGCAGCCAAGAGTCCAGGGCGACTCAGCCCCAGCATTTT
once	14	TRBV14	TRBJ2-5	NA	CASSQARAGRTQYF	TGTGCCAGCAGCCAAGCCAGGGCCGGGAGGACCCAGTACTTC
once	16	TRBV27	TRBJ1-5	NA	CASSLYAAGVVQPQHF	TGTGCCAGCAGTTTATACGCGGCAGGGGTTGTTCAGCCCCAGCATTTT
NA	12	TRBV7-8	TRBJ1-2	NA	CASSPGGIGYTF	TGTGCCAGCAGCCCGGGGGGCATCGGCTACACCTTC
NA	11	TRBV30	TRBJ2-1	NA	CAWSRVNEQFF	TGTGCCTGGTCCAGGGTCAATGAGCAGTTCTTC
NA	11	TRBV29-1	TRBJ1-1	NA	CSVDTGWEAFF	TGCAGCGTCGACACAGGGTGGGAAGCTTTCTTT
NA	15	TRBV4-3	TRBJ1-2	NA	CASSQDRMLNYGYTF	TGCGCCAGCAGCCAAGACAGGATGTTAAACTATGGCTACACCTTC
NA	15	TRBV2	TRBJ1-5	TRBD1	CASRPQGTRNQPQHF	TGTGCCAGCAGACCACAGGGGACAAGAAATCAGCCCCAGCATTTT
NA	13	TRBV4-3	TRBJ1-2	NA	CASSQDGPSGYTF	TGCGCCAGCAGCCAAGATGGTCCGAGTGGCTACACCTTC
NA	13	TRBV28	TRBJ1-5	NA	CASGRVPNQPQHF	TGTGCCAGCGGACGGGTACCGAATCAGCCCCAGCATTTT
once	13	TRBV5-8	TRBJ1-2	NA	CASSLGQNYGYTF	TGTGCCAGCAGCTTAGGGCAGAACTATGGCTACACCTTC
NA	15	TRBV28	TRBJ2-7	TRBD1	CASSSPGTGGNEQYF	TGTGCCAGCAGTTCCCCCGGGACAGGGGGCAACGAGCAGTACTTC
NA	12	TRBV18	TRBJ1-1	NA	CASSTGGTEAFF	TGTGCCAGCTCCACTGGGGGCACTGAAGCTTTCTTT
NA	16	TRBV5-4	TRBJ2-7	TRBD1	CASSLSTGLNTYEQYF	TGTGCCAGCAGCTTGTCGACAGGGTTAAACACCTACGAGCAGTACTTC
NA	16	TRBV7-9	TRBJ2-7	NA	CASSLDEGLSSYEQYF	TGTGCCAGCAGCTTAGACGAGGGCCTAAGCTCCTACGAGCAGTACTTC
NA	15	TRBV5-1	TRBJ1-2	TRBD1	CASSSWAGGAGGYTF	TGCGCCAGCAGCTCTTGGGCAGGGGGCGCTGGTGGCTACACCTTC
NA	12	TRBV6-1	TRBJ1-2	NA	CASSTPGLKFTF	TGTGCCAGCAGTACACCGGGCCTTAAGTTCACCTTC
NA	13	TRBV19	TRBJ1-1	NA	CASSLRDDTEAFF	TGTGCCAGTAGTCTTCGGGACGACACTGAAGCTTTCTTT
few	16	TRBV7-9	TRBJ2-2	NA	CASSQFKTASTGELFF	TGTGCCAGCAGCCAATTCAAAACCGCTAGCACCGGGGAGCTGTTTTTT
NA	14	TRBV5-5	TRBJ2-7	NA	CASSSSGTPREQYF	TGTGCCAGCAGCTCATCAGGGACCCCGAGGGAGCAGTACTTC
NA	14	TRBV4-3	TRBJ2-7	NA	CASSQESFLSGQYF	TGCGCCAGCAGCCAAGAGTCTTTTCTTTCGGGGCAGTACTTC
NA	16	TRBV5-4	TRBJ2-2	NA	CASSVSVGPDTGELFF	TGTGCCAGCAGCGTGTCTGTGGGACCCGACACCGGGGAGCTGTTTTTT
NA	16	TRBV6-5	TRBJ2-2	NA	CASSYDLRANTGELFF	TGTGCCAGCAGTTACGATTTGAGGGCTAACACCGGGGAGCTGTTTTTT
few	15	TRBV4-3	TRBJ1-1	NA	CASSFRGGMNTEAFF	TGCGCCAGCAGCTTCCGAGGGGGGATGAACACTGAAGCTTTCTTT
NA	17	TRBV5-6	TRBJ2-7	TRBD1	CASSFFEGAPRWDEQYF	TGTGCCAGCAGCTTTTTTGAGGGGGCCCCCCGGTGGGACGAGCAGTACTTC
NA	13	TRBV19	TRBJ1-1	NA	CASTAGWNTEAFF	TGTGCCAGTACCGCGGGCTGGAACACTGAAGCTTTCTTT
once	14	TRBV4-3	TRBJ2-2	NA	CASSQGVGAGELFF	TGCGCCAGCAGCCAAGGGGTGGGTGCCGGGGAGCTGTTTTTT
NA	16	TRBV5-4	TRBJ2-1	TRBD2	CASSPGTSGIFDEQFF	TGTGCCAGCAGCCCCGGGACTAGCGGGATCTTCGATGAGCAGTTCTTC
once	15	TRBV27	TRBJ2-2	TRBD2	CASGRTSGNTGELFF	TGTGCCAGCGGAAGGACTAGCGGGAACACCGGGGAGCTGTTTTTT
NA	15	TRBV15	TRBJ2-7	NA	CATSRPDTNFYEQYF	TGTGCCACCAGCAGACCAGATACAAACTTCTACGAGCAGTACTTC
NA	13	TRBV29-1	TRBJ1-3	NA	CSVIRNSGNTIYF	TGCAGCGTCATCCGCAACTCTGGAAACACCATATATTTT
NA	15	TRBV30	TRBJ1-2	TRBD1	CAWSEPGTGKYGYTF	TGTGCCTGGAGTGAGCCCGGGACAGGGAAATATGGCTACACCTTC
NA	14	TRBV9	TRBJ1-5	TRBD1	CASSDTGVYQPQHF	TGTGCCAGCAGCGATACAGGGGTATATCAGCCCCAGCATTTT
NA	17	TRBV4-1	TRBJ2-1	NA	CASSQEYRASSYNEQFF	TGCGCCAGCAGCCAAGAATACCGGGCGAGCTCCTACAATGAGCAGTTCTTC
few	12	TRBV29-1	TRBJ1-5	TRBD1	CSVGQGNQPQHF	TGCAGCGTTGGACAGGGGAATCAGCCCCAGCATTTT
NA	17	TRBV7-2	TRBJ1-3	TRBD1	CASSPRQGPPSGNTIYF	TGTGCCAGCAGCCCACGACAGGGCCCTCCCTCTGGAAACACCATATATTTT
NA	13	TRBV19	TRBJ1-2	NA	CASSSYGLVGYTF	TGTGCCAGTAGTAGCTACGGTTTGGTGGGCTACACCTTC
NA	16	TRBV4-2	TRBJ1-1	TRBD1	CASSPPPGGANTEAFF	TGTGCCAGCAGCCCCCCGCCAGGGGGGGCGAACACTGAAGCTTTCTTT
NA	14	TRBV7-9	TRBJ1-4	NA	CASSPGAGDEKLFF	TGTGCCAGCAGCCCCGGGGCAGGGGACGAAAAACTGTTTTTT
NA	14	TRBV11-2	TRBJ2-7	NA	CASTQSGGESEQYF	TGTGCCAGCACCCAGTCCGGGGGCGAGTCCGAGCAGTACTTC
NA	14	TRBV18	TRBJ2-7	TRBD2	CASSRAGGPGEQYF	TGTGCCAGCTCACGTGCGGGAGGGCCGGGCGAGCAGTACTTC
NA	12	TRBV5-8	TRBJ1-3	NA	CASSLTGNTIYF	TGTGCCAGCAGCTTGACTGGAAACACCATATATTTT
NA	13	TRBV27	TRBJ2-5	NA	CASSWGYQETQYF	TGTGCCAGCAGCTGGGGGTACCAAGAGACCCAGTACTTC